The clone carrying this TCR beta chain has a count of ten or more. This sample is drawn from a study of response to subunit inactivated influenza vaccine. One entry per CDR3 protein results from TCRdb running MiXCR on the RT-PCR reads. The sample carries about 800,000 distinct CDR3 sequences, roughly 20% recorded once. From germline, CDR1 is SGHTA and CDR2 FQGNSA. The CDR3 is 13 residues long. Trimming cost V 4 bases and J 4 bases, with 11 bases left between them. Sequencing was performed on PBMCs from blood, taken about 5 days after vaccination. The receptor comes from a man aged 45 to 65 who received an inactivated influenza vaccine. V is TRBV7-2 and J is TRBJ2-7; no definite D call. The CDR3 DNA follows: TGTGCCAGCAGCTCCCGTGCCTCTTACGAGCAGTACTTC. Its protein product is CASSSRASYEQYF.